Listed below are T cell receptor beta chains from one sample, sequenced in a study of cytomegalovirus exposure and HLA in healthy donors. Only in-frame clones appear in the TCRdb table, and some are missing; sequencing was by immunoSEQ multiplex PCR. In the table there are 120,000 or so clones, around 96% of which are singletons. Sequencing input: PBMCs. These receptors originate from a man younger than 35 in good health and CMV-seronegative. Both conserved end residues are part of each CDR3. Fields, in order: D gene, V gene, clone size, J gene, CDR3 DNA, CDR3 protein. A D gene is named only where the DNA matches it firmly. Some rows have no size entry. The others give once, few or many, or a class for an expanded clone.

-	TRBV4-1	-	TRBJ2-1	TGCGCCAGCAGCCAAGCCGCTCCTAGCGCCAATGAGCAGTTCTTC	CASSQAAPSANEQFF
TRBD2	TRBV7-2	-	TRBJ2-1	TGTGCCAGCAGTTTGGGTAGCGGGCCTTACAATGAGCAGTTCTTC	CASSLGSGPYNEQFF
TRBD1	TRBV6-4	-	TRBJ1-1	TGTGCCAGCAGATCCGGACAGGGGGCCTCAAGCGCTGAAGCTTTCTTT	CASRSGQGASSAEAFF
-	TRBV2	-	TRBJ1-5	TGTGCCAGCAGCGCGGGACTTCCAGACTTATATAGCAATCAGCCCCAGCATTTT	CASSAGLPDLYSNQPQHF
-	TRBV10-3	-	TRBJ2-2	TGTGCCATCAGTGGGACGGGAGACACCGGGGAGCTGTTTTTT	CAISGTGDTGELFF
TRBD1	TRBV6-1	-	TRBJ1-2	TGTGCCAGCAGTGAAGGGACAGGGGACCTCTATGGCTACACCTTC	CASSEGTGDLYGYTF
-	TRBV6-5	once	TRBJ2-7	TGTGCCAGCAGCCGGACAGCCTTCGACGAGCAGTACTTC	CASSRTAFDEQYF
-	TRBV11-3	-	TRBJ2-1	TGTGCCAGCAGCTTAGGGGACACCCATTACAATGAGCAGTTCTTC	CASSLGDTHYNEQFF
-	TRBV7-9	-	TRBJ2-7	TGTGCCAGCAGCTTAGGGGTGGGTTCGGGCGAGCAGTACTTC	CASSLGVGSGEQYF
TRBD1	TRBV7-3	-	TRBJ1-1	TGTGCCAGCAGCTCTCCAGGGGGAGAGGGTGAAGCTTTCTTT	CASSSPGGEGEAFF
TRBD2	TRBV7-9	-	TRBJ2-7	TGTGCCAGCAGTCGTCCGACTAGCGGGACGCAGTTCTACGAGCAGTACTTC	CASSRPTSGTQFYEQYF
-	TRBV7-9	once	TRBJ2-3	TGTGCCAGCAGCTTTGGGGGCCCCACAGATACGCAGTATTTT	CASSFGGPTDTQYF
-	TRBV7-8	-	TRBJ2-7	TGTGCCAGCAGCCTTGGGAGAACCTACGAGCAGTACTTC	CASSLGRTYEQYF
-	TRBV14	-	TRBJ2-5	TGTGCCAGCAGCCAAGGACTAAAAGAGACCCAGTACTTC	CASSQGLKETQYF
TRBD1	TRBV7-6	-	TRBJ2-7	TGTGCCAGCAGCTTAATCGGACAGGGGGGAGAGCAGTACTTC	CASSLIGQGGEQYF
-	TRBV9	-	TRBJ1-2	TGTGCCAGCAGCGAGGGAGGTAGGGGTAGACACTATGGCTACACCTTC	CASSEGGRGRHYGYTF
-	TRBV29-1	-	TRBJ1-1	TGCAGCGCGGCGGGGGGGGTCGGCACTGAAGCTTTCTTT	CSAAGGVGTEAFF
-	TRBV7-9	-	TRBJ1-5	TGTGCCAGCAGCGAACACGTATGGGGGCTAGAGGCCCAGCCCCAGCATTTT	CASSEHVWGLEAQPQHF
TRBD1	TRBV7-8	-	TRBJ1-1	TGTGCCAGCAGCTACCAGGGGGCGAACACTGAAGCTTTCTTT	CASSYQGANTEAFF
TRBD2	TRBV7-3	-	TRBJ2-2	TGTGCCAGCAGCTTAAGCGGGAGGACCGGGGAGCTGTTTTTT	CASSLSGRTGELFF
TRBD1	TRBV28	-	TRBJ1-2	TGTGCCAGCCGGGGGACAGGGCGTGTGGACTATGGCTACACCTTC	CASRGTGRVDYGYTF
-	TRBV30	-	TRBJ2-1	TGTGCCTGGAGTGTAAATTCAGCGGGGCAGTTCTTC	CAWSVNSAGQFF